This passage covers 21 T cell receptor beta chains from one sample sequenced in a study of blood T cell repertoires in COVID-19. Clones were read by immunoSEQ multiplex PCR, and TCRdb kept only the in-frame ones, dropping some. The table lists about 140,000 clones, roughly 80% of them singletons. Sample: peripheral blood. The source is an older woman with acute or convalescent COVID-19.

This sequence joins TRBV11-3 and TRBJ2-2; no firm D call. V lost 5 bases to trimming and J lost 4 bases, with 5 bases between them. The CDR3 loop spans 12 amino acids. The germline CDR1 and CDR2 sequences are SGHNT and YENEEA. CDR3 DNA sequence: TGTGCCAGCAGCGAACTCACCGGGGAGCTGTTTTTT. Its protein is CASSELTGELFF.

The chain combines TRBV27 with TRBJ2-7; perhaps TRBD1 as D (5 bases). Germline CDR1 and CDR2: MNHEY and SMNVEV (reference sequence). This CDR3 contains 13 residues. The V gene lost 6 bases and the J gene lost 2 bases, with 11 bases spanning the gap. Here the CDR3 DNA reads TGTGCCAGCAGGACGACAGCCACCTACGAGCAGTACTTC. It specifies CASRTTATYEQYF.

The gene calls are TRBV5-1 and TRBJ2-5; 10 nucleotides line up with TRBD2. Germline CDR1 is SGHRS and CDR2 is YFSETQ. Germline trimming cut 4 bases from V and 6 bases from J; bases unmatched to any gene: 12. This CDR3 is built from 16 residues. The CDR3 loop is CASSPPSSGSLQTQYF. DNA for the CDR3: TGCGCCAGCAGCCCCCCCTCTAGCGGGAGTCTGCAGACCCAGTACTTC.

This chain joins TRBV5-1 and TRBJ2-3; D remains unclear. There are 14 residues in the CDR3. Germline V gene data show CDR1 as SGHRS and CDR2 as YFSETQ. V lost 5 bases and J 3 bases, leaving 13 bases between the germline ends. The CDR3 here is CASRIEAATDTQYF. CDR3 in DNA: TGCGCCAGCAGAATAGAGGCCGCGACAGATACGCAGTATTTT.

This clone was seen a single time. The chain couples TRBV28 to TRBJ1-6; weak D call: TRBD1 (6 bases). The ends were cut back, 7 bases at V and 9 bases at J, with 25 bases in the middle. This CDR3 comprises 17 residues. Germline loops: CDR1 MDHEN, CDR2 SYDVKM. CDR3 in amino acids: CASTNVGALSEVSPLHF. The CDR3 DNA sequence: TGTGCCAGCACTAACGTGGGGGCGTTGAGTGAGGTTTCACCCCTCCACTTT.

CDR3 in amino acids: CASSPRTGQETQYF. The CDR3 bases are TGTGCCAGTAGTCCGCGGACAGGGCAAGAGACCCAGTACTTC. The rearrangement joins TRBV19 to TRBJ2-5, with 8 bases lining up with TRBD1. The germline CDR1 and CDR2 sequences are LNHDA and SQIVND (reference sequence). Losses at the gene ends were 5 bases for V and 2 bases for J; bases not matched to a gene: 4. The CDR3 consists of 14 residues.

This clone was counted a single time. This sequence joins TRBV10-3 and TRBJ2-6; 8 bases fit TRBD1. V lost 5 bases to trimming and J lost 0 bases; unmatched junction nucleotides: 9. Germline CDR1 and CDR2: ENHRY and SYGVKD. The CDR3 runs 18 residues. The DNA for the CDR3 is TGTGCCATCAGTTTATTCGCAGGGGGCCTCTCTGGGGCCAACGTCCTGACTTTC. It translates to CAISLFAGGLSGANVLTF.

The rearrangement joins TRBV15 to TRBJ1-4; D is ambiguous. There are 16 residues in the CDR3. Germline V gene sequence: CDR1 LNHNV, CDR2 YYDKDF (reference sequence). V shed 2 bases and J shed 6 bases, with 16 bases lying between them. CDR3 amino acids: CATSRSRPLGDEKLFF. The CDR3 nucleotides read TGTGCCACCAGCAGATCGAGACCACTCGGGGATGAAAAACTGTTTTTT.

This clone was seen only once. The V call is TRBV6-2 or TRBV6-3, the J call TRBJ1-4, with D unclear. The CDR3 has 17 residues. V lost 5 bases and J 6 bases, leaving 22 bases between the germline ends. Germline-derived CDR1 and CDR2 are MNHEY and SVGEGT. This CDR3 is CASSPGDGGLLDEKLFF. The CDR3, as DNA: TGTGCCAGCAGTCCCGGGGATGGCGGACTATTGGATGAAAAACTGTTTTTT.

The chain combines TRBV19 with TRBJ2-3; D gene uncertain. Trimming took off 5 bases at V and 6 bases at J, with 21 bases between the two ends. The CDR3 totals 16 residues. CDR1 and CDR2 from the germline V gene are LNHDA and SQIVND (reference sequence). The CDR3 loop is CASSDLRSEFVDTQYF. CDR3 in DNA: TGTGCCAGTAGTGACTTGAGGTCAGAATTTGTGGATACGCAGTATTTT.

Details on this clone: It is unclear where the CDR3 begins or ends on the DNA, so no DNA is shown, and the CDR3 is as TCRdb lists it. The V and J genes are TRBV21-1 and TRBJ1-3. TRBV21-1 is given as a pseudogene. The CDR3 has 15 amino acids, counting both end residues. The CDR3: CASRKEVASGNTIYF.

The gene calls are TRBV28 and TRBJ1-5; tentatively, D is TRBD1 (6 bases). The V gene lost 6 bases and the J gene lost 4 bases, with 13 bases spanning the gap. This CDR3 contains 14 residues. Per the germline V gene, CDR1 is MDHEN and CDR2 is SYDVKM. The CDR3 region is CASSILGGNQPQHF. CDR3 nucleotide sequence: TGTGCCAGCAGCATCTTAGGGGGTAATCAGCCCCAGCATTTT.

This chain connects TRBV6-5 to TRBJ1-5; D is ambiguous. CDR3 length equals 15 residues. V gave up 7 bases and J gave up 3 bases, with 16 bases separating them. Germline CDR1 and CDR2: MNHEY and SVGAGI. The CDR3 sequence: CASNPVMTLNQPQHF. The DNA for the CDR3 is TGTGCCAGCAACCCAGTAATGACACTCAATCAGCCCCAGCATTTT.

The V call is TRBV9, the J call TRBJ2-1, with 13 bases matching TRBD2. The germline V gene encodes CDR1 SGDLS and CDR2 YYNGEE. Trimming at V came to 0 bases and at J to 8 bases, leaving 8 bases not matched to a gene. The CDR3 loop spans 17 amino acids. The CDR3 sequence: CASSVATGLAGIYEQFF. Written as DNA, the CDR3 is TGTGCCAGCAGCGTAGCTACGGGACTAGCGGGAATCTATGAGCAGTTCTTC.

The rearrangement links TRBV7-9 to TRBJ1-1; D gene unclear. The CDR3 runs to 16 residues. Germline lookup yields CDR1 SEHNR and CDR2 FQNEAQ (reference sequence). V was shortened by 3 bases and J by 1 base, with 15 bases between the two germline ends. CDR3 residues: CASSFSSGLGNTEAFF. CDR3 sequence (DNA): TGTGCCAGCAGCTTCTCTTCTGGGCTGGGGAACACTGAAGCTTTCTTT.

This rearrangement joins TRBV5-1 to TRBJ1-1; perhaps TRBD1 as D (5 bases). Germline CDR1 and CDR2: SGHRS and YFSETQ. V shed 2 bases and J shed 0 bases, with 8 bases lying between them. CDR3 length: 14 residues. The CDR3 loop reads CASSLDSMNTEAFF. The CDR3, as DNA: TGCGCCAGCAGCTTAGACAGCATGAACACTGAAGCTTTCTTT.

The table lists this clone with a count of one. The chain joins TRBV28 to TRBJ1-4; 7 positions agree with TRBD1. Germline assignment: CDR1 MDHEN and CDR2 SYDVKM. V trimming: 5 bases; J trimming: 5 bases; junction bases outside the gene matches: 8. This CDR3 has 15 residues. The CDR3 here is CASSAGGTANEKLFF. CDR3 in DNA: TGTGCCAGCAGTGCGGGTGGGACAGCAAATGAAAAACTGTTTTTT. Full variable domain (rest looked up from reference TRBV28 and TRBJ1-4): DVKVTQSSRYLVKRTGEKVFLECVQDMDHENMFWYRQDPGLGLRLIYFSYDVKMKEKGDIPEGYSVSREKKERFSLILESASTNQTSMYLCASSAGGTANEKLFFGSGTQLSVL.

This clone was recorded a few times. CDR3 residues: CASSLVAGAYNEQFF. For the CDR3, the DNA is TGTGCCAGCAGCTTAGTAGCGGGAGCCTACAATGAGCAGTTCTTC. V is TRBV7-9 and J is TRBJ2-1, with 9 bases fitting TRBD2. J lost 2 bases, V lost 1 base, and 0 bases had no gene match. The CDR3 runs to 15 residues. Germline V lookup: CDR1 SEHNR, CDR2 FQNEAQ (reference sequence).

The chain combines TRBV28 with TRBJ2-2; 11 nucleotides agree with TRBD2. The germline V gene encodes CDR1 MDHEN and CDR2 SYDVKM. V lost 5 bases and J lost 8; bases outside the gene matches: 7. This CDR3 contains 15 residues. The CDR3 DNA reads as TGTGCCAGCAGTCTAACTAGCGGGGGTCCTGGGGAGCTGTTTTTT. Its translation is CASSLTSGGPGELFF.

The table lists this clone with many counts. The V and J genes are TRBV28 and TRBJ1-2; a possible D gene is TRBD1 (5 bases). The CDR3 spans 13 residues. Germline V gene data show CDR1 as MDHEN and CDR2 as SYDVKM. With 2 bases removed from V and 7 bases from J, the gap between germline ends came to 11 bases. The CDR3 sequence: CASSLEGEGGYTF. The CDR3 DNA follows: TGTGCCAGCAGTTTAGAAGGGGAAGGTGGCTACACCTTC.

The J gene is TRBJ1-2, the V gene TRBV11-2; TRBD1 agrees at 11 bases. The CDR3 has 14 residues. Germline V lookup: CDR1 SGHAT, CDR2 FQNNGV. J was trimmed by 3 bases and V by 4 bases; bases with no gene match: 1. CDR3 residues: CASSWDRGDYGYTF. In DNA form, the CDR3 reads TGTGCCAGCAGCTGGGACAGGGGGGACTATGGCTACACCTTC.